This T cell receptor (beta chain) was captured in a study of beta chain features in type 1 diabetes. Trimming left V 1 base short and J 8 bases short, with 11 bases between. There are 12 residues in the CDR3. The germline V gene has CDR1 GTSNPN and CDR2 SVGIG (reference sequence). In this sample, this clone turned up a few times. Its antigen is not known. The entirety of the isolated RNA underwent reverse transcription, so expressed TCRB transcripts were sequenced. This table comes from immunoSEQ multiplex PCR, and its TCRdb copy is limited to in-frame clones, with some not included. Of roughly 730,000 clones in the sample, over 10% are singletons; the top ten hold 0.022%. Notes on the study in general: Cells with high TCR expression could be over-represented by cDNA sequencing. The study found that naive, central memory and Treg TCRB repertoires appeared more similar in patients than in healthy donors. Moderately but significantly shorter TCRB CDR3s were found in Type 1 diabetes patients in all four CD4+ subsets.

The sequence came from a man aged 18 to 30 with type 1 diabetes. Source material: naive CD4+ T cells from blood. The chain links TRBV30 to TRBJ1-2; D may be TRBD1 (5 bases). The CDR3 nucleotides read TGTGCCTGGAGTGCAGGGTCCAGGGGCTACACCTTC. Residues: CAWSAGSRGYTF.